This T cell receptor (beta chain) emerged from a study of early T cells in non-severe SARS-CoV-2 infection. Study details: From unsorted whole blood, bulk RNA was sequenced, and the chains remained unpaired.

Remarks on this clonotype: Its cognate antigen is unknown. Sequence at one end of the junction differs from germline and may be a read error.

Attachment of unique molecular identifiers to individual cDNA molecules was performed. TCRdb reanalysed the 5' RACE reads using MiXCR and keeps one entry per CDR3 protein. The table includes 54,000 or so distinct CDR3 sequences, 5.6% detected once. Findings and caveats of the study: Matches to VDJdb favored anti-spike CD8 responses and missed private and CD4 specificities.

The CDR3 covers 17 residues. Germline V gene lookup returns CDR1 SGDLS and CDR2 YYNGEE. The specimen sequenced was whole blood. This TCR came from an adult who was a healthcare worker with PCR-confirmed SARS-CoV-2 infection or an uninfected control (not recorded which). V and J are TRBV9 and TRBJ2-2, with D unresolved. CDR3 sequence: CASCVGRHGINTGELFF. As DNA, the CDR3 is TGTGCCAGCTGCGTAGGACGCCATGGGATAAACACCGGGGAGCTGTTTTTT.